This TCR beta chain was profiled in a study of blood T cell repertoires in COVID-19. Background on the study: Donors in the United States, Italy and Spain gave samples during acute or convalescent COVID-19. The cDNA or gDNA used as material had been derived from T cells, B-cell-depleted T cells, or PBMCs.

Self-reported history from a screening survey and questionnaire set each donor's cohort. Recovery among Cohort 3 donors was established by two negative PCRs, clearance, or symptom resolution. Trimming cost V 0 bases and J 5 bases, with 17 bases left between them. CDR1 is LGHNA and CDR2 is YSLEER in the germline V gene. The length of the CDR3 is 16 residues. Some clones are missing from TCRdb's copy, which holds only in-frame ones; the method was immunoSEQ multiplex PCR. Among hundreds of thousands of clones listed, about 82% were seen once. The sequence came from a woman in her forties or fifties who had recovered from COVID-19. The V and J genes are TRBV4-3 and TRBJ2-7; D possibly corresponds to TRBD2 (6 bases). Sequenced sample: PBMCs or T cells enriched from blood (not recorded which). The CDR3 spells CASSQDPQRAPHEQYF. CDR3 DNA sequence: TGCGCCAGCAGCCAAGATCCCCAGCGGGCCCCCCACGAGCAGTACTTC.